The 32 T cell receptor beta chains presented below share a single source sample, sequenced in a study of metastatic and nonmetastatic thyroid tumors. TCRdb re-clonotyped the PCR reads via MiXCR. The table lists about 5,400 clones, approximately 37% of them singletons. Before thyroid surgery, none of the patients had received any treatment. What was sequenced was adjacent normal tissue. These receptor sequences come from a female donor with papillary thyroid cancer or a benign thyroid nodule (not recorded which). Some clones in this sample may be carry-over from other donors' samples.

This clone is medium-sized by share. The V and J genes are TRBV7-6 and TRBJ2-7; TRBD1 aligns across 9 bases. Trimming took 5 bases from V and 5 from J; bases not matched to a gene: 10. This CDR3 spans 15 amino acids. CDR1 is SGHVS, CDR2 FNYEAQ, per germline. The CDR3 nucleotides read TGTGCCAGCAGCCCGCTCCCGGGACAGGGTAACGAGCAGTACTTC. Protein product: CASSPLPGQGNEQYF. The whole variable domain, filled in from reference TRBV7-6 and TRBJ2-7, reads GAGVSQSPRYKVTKRGQDVALRCDPISGHVSLYWYRQALGQGPEFLTYFNYEAQQDKSGLPNDRFSAERPEGSISTLTIQRTEQRDSAMYRCASSPLPGQGNEQYFGPGTRLTVT.

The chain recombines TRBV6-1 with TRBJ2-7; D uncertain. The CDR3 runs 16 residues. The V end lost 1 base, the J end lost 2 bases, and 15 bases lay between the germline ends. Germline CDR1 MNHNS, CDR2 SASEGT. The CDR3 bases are TGTGCCAGCAGTGAAGAGGGCAGGTGTTATACCTACGAGCAGTACTTC. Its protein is CASSEEGRCYTYEQYF.

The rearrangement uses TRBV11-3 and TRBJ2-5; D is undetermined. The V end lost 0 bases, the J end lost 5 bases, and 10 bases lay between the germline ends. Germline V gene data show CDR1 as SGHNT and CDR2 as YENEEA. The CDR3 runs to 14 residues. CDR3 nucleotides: TGTGCCAGCAGCTTAGAAGCGCAGCAGGAGACCCAGTACTTC. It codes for CASSLEAQQETQYF.

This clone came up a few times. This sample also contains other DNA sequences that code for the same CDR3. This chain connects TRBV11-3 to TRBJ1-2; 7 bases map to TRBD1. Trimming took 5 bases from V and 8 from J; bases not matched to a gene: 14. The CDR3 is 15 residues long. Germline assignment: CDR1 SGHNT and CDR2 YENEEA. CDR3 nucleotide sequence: TGTGCCAGCAGCCCAGGAGGGGGCACCTTCTTCGGCTACACCTTC. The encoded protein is CASSPGGGTFFGYTF.

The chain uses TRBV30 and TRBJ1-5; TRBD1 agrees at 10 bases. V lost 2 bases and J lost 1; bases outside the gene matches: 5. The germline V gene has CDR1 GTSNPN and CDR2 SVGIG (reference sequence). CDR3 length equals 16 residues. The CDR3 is CAWSRGQGMSNQPQHF. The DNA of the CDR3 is TGTGCCTGGAGTAGGGGACAGGGGATGAGCAATCAGCCCCAGCATTTT.

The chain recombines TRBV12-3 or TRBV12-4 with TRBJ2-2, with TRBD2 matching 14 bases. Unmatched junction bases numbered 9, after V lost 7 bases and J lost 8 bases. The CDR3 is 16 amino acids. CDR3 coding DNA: TGTGCCAGCATCCTGGGACTAGCGGGAGAGGGAGGGGAGCTGTTTTTT. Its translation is CASILGLAGEGGELFF.

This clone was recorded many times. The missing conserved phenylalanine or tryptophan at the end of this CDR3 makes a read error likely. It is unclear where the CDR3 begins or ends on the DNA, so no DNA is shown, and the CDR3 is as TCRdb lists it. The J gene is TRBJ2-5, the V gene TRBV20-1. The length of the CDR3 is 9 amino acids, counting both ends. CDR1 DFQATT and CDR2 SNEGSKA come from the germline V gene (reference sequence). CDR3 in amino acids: CSARETQDI.

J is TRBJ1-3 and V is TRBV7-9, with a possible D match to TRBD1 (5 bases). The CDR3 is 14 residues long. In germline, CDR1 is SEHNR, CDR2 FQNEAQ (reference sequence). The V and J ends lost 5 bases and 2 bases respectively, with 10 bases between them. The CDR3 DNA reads TGTGCCAGCAGCACTGGACAAACTGGAAACACCATATATTTT. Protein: CASSTGQTGNTIYF. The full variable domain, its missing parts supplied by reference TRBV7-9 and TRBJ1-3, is DTGVSQNPRHKITKRGQNVTFRCDPISEHNRLYWYRQTLGQGPEFLTYFQNEAQLEKSRLLSDRFSAERPKGSFSTLEIQRTEQGDSAMYLCASSTGQTGNTIYFGEGSWLTVV.

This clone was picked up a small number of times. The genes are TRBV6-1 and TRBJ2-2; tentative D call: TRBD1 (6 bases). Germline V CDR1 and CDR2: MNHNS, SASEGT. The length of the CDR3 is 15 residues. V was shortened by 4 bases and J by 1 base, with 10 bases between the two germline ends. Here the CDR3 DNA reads TGTGCCAGCAGTGGAGCCAGGGGGAACACCGGGGAGCTGTTTTTT. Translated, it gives CASSGARGNTGELFF.

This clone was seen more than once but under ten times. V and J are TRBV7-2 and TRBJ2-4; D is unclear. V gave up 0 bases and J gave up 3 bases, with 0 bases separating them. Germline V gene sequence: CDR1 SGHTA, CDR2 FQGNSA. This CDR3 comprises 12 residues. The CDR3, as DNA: TGTGCCAGCAGCTTAGCCAAAAACATTCAGTACTTC. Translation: CASSLAKNIQYF.

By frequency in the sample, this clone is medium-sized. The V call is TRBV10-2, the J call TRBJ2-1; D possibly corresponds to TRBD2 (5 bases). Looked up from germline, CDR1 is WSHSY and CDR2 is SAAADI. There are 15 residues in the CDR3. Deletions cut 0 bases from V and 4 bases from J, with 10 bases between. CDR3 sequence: CASSESNGVYNEQFF. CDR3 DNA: TGCGCCAGCAGTGAGTCAAACGGGGTGTACAATGAGCAGTTCTTC.

The CDR3 coding sequence is TGTGCCACCATTCCGACAGGGGCTGGGAACACTGAAGCTTTCTTT. The encoded protein is CATIPTGAGNTEAFF. The V call is TRBV18, the J call TRBJ1-1; 8 bases line up with TRBD1. Germline loops: CDR1 KGHSH, CDR2 LQKENI. The CDR3 length is 15 residues. Losses at the gene ends were 10 bases for V and 1 base for J; bases not matched to a gene: 11.

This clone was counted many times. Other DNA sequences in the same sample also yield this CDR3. Here the CDR3 reads CASSQTSGGAGGNEQFF. CDR3 in DNA: TGCGCCAGCAGCCAGACTAGCGGTGGGGCGGGGGGCAATGAGCAGTTCTTC. V gene TRBV4-1 combines with J gene TRBJ2-1, with TRBD2 identical over 9 bases. The V gene's germline CDR1 is MGHRA and CDR2 YSYEKL. This CDR3 spans 17 amino acids. The V gene end was trimmed by 3 bases and the J gene end by 6 bases; junction bases not matched to a gene: 12.

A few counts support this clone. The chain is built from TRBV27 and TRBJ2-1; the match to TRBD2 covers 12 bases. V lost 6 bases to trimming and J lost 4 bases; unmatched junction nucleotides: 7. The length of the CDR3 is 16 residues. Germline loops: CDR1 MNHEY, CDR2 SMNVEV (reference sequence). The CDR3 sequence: CASRTSGTSGYNEQFF. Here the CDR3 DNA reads TGTGCCAGCAGGACCTCCGGGACTAGCGGGTACAATGAGCAGTTCTTC.

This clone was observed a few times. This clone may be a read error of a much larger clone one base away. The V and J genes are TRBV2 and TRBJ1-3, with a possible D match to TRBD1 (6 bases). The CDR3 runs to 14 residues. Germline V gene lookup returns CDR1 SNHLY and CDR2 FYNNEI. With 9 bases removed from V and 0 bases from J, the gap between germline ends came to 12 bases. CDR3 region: CARNTGYSGNTIYF. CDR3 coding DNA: TGTGCCAGAAATACAGGGTACTCTGGAAACACCATATATTTT.

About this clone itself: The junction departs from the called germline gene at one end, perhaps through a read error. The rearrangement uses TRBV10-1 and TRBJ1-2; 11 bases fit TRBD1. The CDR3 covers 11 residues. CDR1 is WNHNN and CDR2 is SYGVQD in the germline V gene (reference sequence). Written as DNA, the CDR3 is TGCGCCAGCAGAGGGACAGGGGGGTACAAATTC. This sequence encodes CASRGTGGYKF.

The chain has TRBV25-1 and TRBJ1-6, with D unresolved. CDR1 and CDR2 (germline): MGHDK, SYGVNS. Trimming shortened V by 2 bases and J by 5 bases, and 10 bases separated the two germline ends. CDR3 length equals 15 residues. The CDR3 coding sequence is TGTGCCAGCAGTGAACGGGCAGCGGATAATTCACCCCTCCACTTT. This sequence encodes CASSERAADNSPLHF.

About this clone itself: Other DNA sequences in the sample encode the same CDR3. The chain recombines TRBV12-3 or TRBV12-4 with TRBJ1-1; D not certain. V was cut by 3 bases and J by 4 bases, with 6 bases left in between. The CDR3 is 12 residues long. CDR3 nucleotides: TGTGCCAGCAGTTTTGGGAGCACTGAAGCTTTCTTT. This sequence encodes CASSFGSTEAFF.

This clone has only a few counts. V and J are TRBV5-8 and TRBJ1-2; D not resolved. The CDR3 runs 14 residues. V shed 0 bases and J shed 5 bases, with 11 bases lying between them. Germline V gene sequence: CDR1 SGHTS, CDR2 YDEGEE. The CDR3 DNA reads TGTGCCAGCAGCTTGGGCGGGGTTCGGTATGGCTACACCTTC. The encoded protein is CASSLGGVRYGYTF.

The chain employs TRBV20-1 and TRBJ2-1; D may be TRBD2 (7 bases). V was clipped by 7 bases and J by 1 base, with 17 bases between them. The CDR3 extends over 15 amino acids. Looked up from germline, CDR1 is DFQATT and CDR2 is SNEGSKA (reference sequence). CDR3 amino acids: CSGGLADGSYNEQFF. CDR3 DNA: TGCAGTGGGGGGCTAGCGGATGGGTCCTACAATGAGCAGTTCTTC.

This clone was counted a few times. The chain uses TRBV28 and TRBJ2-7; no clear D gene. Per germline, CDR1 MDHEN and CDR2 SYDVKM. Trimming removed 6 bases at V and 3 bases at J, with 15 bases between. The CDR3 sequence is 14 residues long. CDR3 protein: CASSLGPQSYEQYF. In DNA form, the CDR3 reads TGTGCCAGCAGCTTAGGGCCCCAGAGCTACGAGCAGTACTTC. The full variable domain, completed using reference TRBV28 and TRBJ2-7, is DVKVTQSSRYLVKRTGEKVFLECVQDMDHENMFWYRQDPGLGLRLIYFSYDVKMKEKGDIPEGYSVSREKKERFSLILESASTNQTSMYLCASSLGPQSYEQYFGPGTRLTVT.

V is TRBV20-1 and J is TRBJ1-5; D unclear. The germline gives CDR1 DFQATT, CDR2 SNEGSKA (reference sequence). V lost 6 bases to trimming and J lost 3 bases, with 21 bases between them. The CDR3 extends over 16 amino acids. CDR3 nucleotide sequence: TGCAGTGCCCGACGCACGGGCAAAGGGCCCAATCAGCCCCAGCATTTT. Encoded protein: CSARRTGKGPNQPQHF.

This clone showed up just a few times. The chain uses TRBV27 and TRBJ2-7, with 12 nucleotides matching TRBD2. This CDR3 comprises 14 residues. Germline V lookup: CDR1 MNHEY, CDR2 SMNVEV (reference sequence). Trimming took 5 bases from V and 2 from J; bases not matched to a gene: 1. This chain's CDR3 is CASSRTSGAYEQYF. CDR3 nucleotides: TGTGCCAGCAGTAGGACTAGCGGGGCCTACGAGCAGTACTTC.

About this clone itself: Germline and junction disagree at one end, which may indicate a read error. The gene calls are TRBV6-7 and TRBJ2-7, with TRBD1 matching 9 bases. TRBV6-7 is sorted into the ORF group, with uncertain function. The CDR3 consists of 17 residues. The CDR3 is CASSYSGPRQGVFLQYF. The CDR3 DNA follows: TGTGCCAGTAGTTACTCGGGACCGCGACAGGGGGTATTCTTGCAGTACTTC.

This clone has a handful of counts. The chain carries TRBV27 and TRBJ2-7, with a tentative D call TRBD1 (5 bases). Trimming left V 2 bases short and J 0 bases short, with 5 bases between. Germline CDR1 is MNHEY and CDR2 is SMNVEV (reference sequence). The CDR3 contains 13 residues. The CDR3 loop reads CASSLGHSYEQYF. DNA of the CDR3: TGTGCCAGCAGTTTAGGACACTCCTACGAGCAGTACTTC.

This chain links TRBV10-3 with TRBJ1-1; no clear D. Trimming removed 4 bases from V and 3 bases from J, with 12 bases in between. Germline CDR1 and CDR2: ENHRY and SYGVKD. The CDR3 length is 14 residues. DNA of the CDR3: TGTGCCATCAGTGGTCAAGGCGCGGACACTGAAGCTTTCTTT. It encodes CAISGQGADTEAFF.

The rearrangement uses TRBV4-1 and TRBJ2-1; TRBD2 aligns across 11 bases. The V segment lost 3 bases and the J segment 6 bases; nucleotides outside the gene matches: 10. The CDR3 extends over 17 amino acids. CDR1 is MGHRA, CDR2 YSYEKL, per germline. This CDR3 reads CASSQTSGAAGGNEQFF. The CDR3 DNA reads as TGCGCCAGCAGCCAGACTAGCGGGGCGGCGGGGGGCAATGAGCAGTTCTTC.

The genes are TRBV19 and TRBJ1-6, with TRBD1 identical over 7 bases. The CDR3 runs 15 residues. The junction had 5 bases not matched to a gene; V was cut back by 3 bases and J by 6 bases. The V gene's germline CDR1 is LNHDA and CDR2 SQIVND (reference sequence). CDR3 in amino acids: CASSMLGQFNSPLHF. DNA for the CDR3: TGTGCCAGTAGTATGTTGGGACAGTTTAATTCACCCCTCCACTTT. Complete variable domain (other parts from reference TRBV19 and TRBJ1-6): DGGITQSPKYLFRKEGQNVTLSCEQNLNHDAMYWYRQDPGQGLRLIYYSQIVNDFQKGDIAEGYSVSREKKESFPLTVTSAQKNPTAFYLCASSMLGQFNSPLHFGNGTRLTVT.

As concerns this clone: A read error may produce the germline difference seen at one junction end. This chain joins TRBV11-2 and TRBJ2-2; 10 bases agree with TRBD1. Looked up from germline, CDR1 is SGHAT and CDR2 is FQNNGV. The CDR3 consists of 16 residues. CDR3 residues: CASSLGGQGNTWELFF. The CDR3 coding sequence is TGTGCCAGCAGCTTGGGGGGACAGGGGAACACCTGGGAGCTGTTTTTT.

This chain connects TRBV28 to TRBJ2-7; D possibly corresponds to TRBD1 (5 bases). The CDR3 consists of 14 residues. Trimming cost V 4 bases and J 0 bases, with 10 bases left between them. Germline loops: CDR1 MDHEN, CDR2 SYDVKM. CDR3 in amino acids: CASSYTGSSYEQYF. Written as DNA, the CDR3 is TGTGCCAGCAGTTATACAGGTTCCTCCTACGAGCAGTACTTC. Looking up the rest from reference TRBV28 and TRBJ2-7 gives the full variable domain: DVKVTQSSRYLVKRTGEKVFLECVQDMDHENMFWYRQDPGLGLRLIYFSYDVKMKEKGDIPEGYSVSREKKERFSLILESASTNQTSMYLCASSYTGSSYEQYFGPGTRLTVT.

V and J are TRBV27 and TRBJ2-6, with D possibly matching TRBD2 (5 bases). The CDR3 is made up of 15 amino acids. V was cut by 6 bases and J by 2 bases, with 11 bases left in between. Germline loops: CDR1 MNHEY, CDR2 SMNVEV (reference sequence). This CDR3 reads CASRAAAAGANVLTF. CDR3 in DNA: TGTGCCAGCAGAGCGGCAGCGGCTGGGGCCAACGTCCTGACTTTC.

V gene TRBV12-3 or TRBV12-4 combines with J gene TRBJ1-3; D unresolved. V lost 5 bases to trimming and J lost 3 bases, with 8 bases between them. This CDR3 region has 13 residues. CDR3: CASSPLRGNTIYF. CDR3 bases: TGTGCCAGCAGTCCATTACGTGGAAACACCATATATTTT.